Below are 27 T cell receptor beta chains sequenced from a single sample in a study of long-term antiretroviral therapy in people with HIV (dated by TCRdb to 2022 to 2024). The immunoSEQ hsTCRB v3.0 assay was used at survey level resolution to sequence the TRB variable region. TCRdb provides this immuneACCESS table in a form limited to in-frame rearrangements. Some clones are lacking; in checked studies, under half of them reflect an unresolved V gene, and why the rest are absent is not known. In all, the sample holds about 15,000 clones, and approximately 78% of those were seen once. The ten largest clones take up approximately 9.1% of the sample. This specimen consisted of unsorted PBMCs, obtained 0.3 years after starting antiretroviral therapy. All receptors derive from a man younger than 30 with HIV.

The genes are TRBV5-1 and TRBJ2-1, with TRBD2 matching 10 bases. Germline V gene sequence: CDR1 SGHRS, CDR2 YFSETQ. V lost 3 bases and J lost 7; bases outside the gene matches: 4. This CDR3 is built from 14 residues. CDR3 sequence: CASSSLAGSNEQFF. In DNA, the CDR3 is TGCGCCAGCAGCTCACTAGCGGGGAGTAATGAGCAGTTCTTC.

This clone turned up a few times. V usage is TRBV11-2 and J usage is TRBJ1-6; D is undetermined. The CDR3 length is 11 residues. Trimming removed 3 bases from V and 10 bases from J, with 4 bases in between. CDR1 and CDR2 from the germline V gene are SGHAT and FQNNGV. The CDR3 is CASSFSSPLHF. The CDR3 region has the DNA TGTGCCAGCAGCTTCAGCTCACCCCTCCACTTT.

The V and J genes are TRBV10-3 and TRBJ1-5; unclear D gene. The CDR3 is 16 residues long. The germline V gene encodes CDR1 ENHRY and CDR2 SYGVKD. The V end lost 2 bases, the J end lost 0 bases, and 11 bases lay between the germline ends. CDR3 residues: CAISELGVNSNQPQHF. In DNA form, the CDR3 reads TGTGCCATCAGTGAGCTGGGAGTAAATAGCAATCAGCCCCAGCATTTT.

This chain uses TRBV13 with TRBJ1-1; 8 bases are a match to TRBD1. V lost 5 bases and J lost 5; bases outside the gene matches: 4. The CDR3 extends over 13 amino acids. Germline V CDR1 and CDR2: PRHDT, FYEKMQ (reference sequence). The CDR3 nucleotides read TGTGCCAGCAGCCTACAGGGGGGGACTGAAGCTTTCTTT. Amino acid sequence: CASSLQGGTEAFF.

The V call is TRBV9, the J call TRBJ2-1; TRBD1 matches 10 bases. Germline CDR1 and CDR2: SGDLS and YYNGEE. Trimming cost V 7 bases and J 7 bases; bases outside gene matches: 2. CDR3 length: 12 amino acids. Here the CDR3 reads CASGTGANEQFF. The CDR3 DNA reads as TGTGCCAGCGGGACAGGGGCTAATGAGCAGTTCTTC. The full variable domain, its missing parts supplied by reference TRBV9 and TRBJ2-1, is DSGVTQTPKHLITATGQRVTLRCSPRSGDLSVYWYQQSLDQGLQFLIQYYNGEERAKGNILERFSAQQFPDLHSELNLSSLELGDSALYFCASGTGANEQFFGPGTRLTVL.

This clone has a single count. The rearrangement links TRBV5-8 to TRBJ2-7, with no clear D. V shed 0 bases and J shed 5 bases, with 9 bases lying between them. The germline gives CDR1 SGHTS, CDR2 YDEGEE. This CDR3 has 13 amino acids. The CDR3 region has the DNA TGTGCCAGCAGCTTGGGCCGACTGGACGAGCAGTACTTC. Protein: CASSLGRLDEQYF.

CDR3 nucleotides: TGTGCCACCAGCAGAGAACAGAGTACCGGGGAGCTGTTTTTT. Residues: CATSREQSTGELFF. The chain recombines TRBV15 with TRBJ2-2, with unresolved D. The length of the CDR3 is 14 residues. Trimming took 0 bases from V and 5 from J, leaving 7 bases between them. Germline V CDR1 and CDR2: LNHNV, YYDKDF (reference sequence).

The rearrangement joins TRBV30 to TRBJ2-7; a weak D match, TRBD2 (5 bases). CDR1 and CDR2 from the germline V gene are GTSNPN and SVGIG (reference sequence). V lost 3 bases to trimming and J lost 6 bases, with 18 bases between them. This CDR3 spans 14 amino acids. CDR3 sequence (DNA): TGTGCCTGGAGCCTATTAGGACTTCCCGGCGAGCAGTACTTC. It yields the protein CAWSLLGLPGEQYF. Variable domain in full (rest from reference TRBV30 and TRBJ2-7): SQTIHQWPATLVQPVGSPLSLECTVEGTSNPNLYWYRQAAGRGLQLLFYSVGIGQISSEVPQNLSASRPQDRQFILSSKKLLLSDSGFYLCAWSLLGLPGEQYFGPGTRLTVT.

This clone was found a few times. The gene calls are TRBV7-9 and TRBJ1-5, with D possibly being TRBD1 (6 bases). Germline lookup yields CDR1 SEHNR and CDR2 FQNEAQ (reference sequence). CDR3 length: 15 residues. Trimming removed 5 bases at V and 0 bases at J, with 11 bases between. The CDR3 sequence: CASSTDRSSNQPQHF. The CDR3 DNA follows: TGTGCCAGCAGCACCGACAGGAGTAGCAATCAGCCCCAGCATTTT.

This rearrangement joins TRBV6-5 to TRBJ1-4; D is uncertain. The CDR3 runs 15 residues. Germline V gives CDR1 MNHEY, CDR2 SVGAGI. V lost 0 bases to trimming and J lost 3 bases, with 8 bases between them. The CDR3 is CASSYSKGSNEKLFF. CDR3 DNA: TGTGCCAGCAGTTACTCGAAAGGGTCTAATGAAAAACTGTTTTTT.

The rearrangement joins TRBV6-5 to TRBJ2-2; 11 bases fit TRBD2. The CDR3 is 16 residues long. Germline V gene lookup returns CDR1 MNHEY and CDR2 SVGAGI. Trimming at V came to 4 bases and at J to 3 bases, leaving 4 bases not matched to a gene. This CDR3 is CASSLAGGTYTGELFF. CDR3 nucleotide sequence: TGTGCCAGCAGTTTAGCGGGGGGGACTTACACCGGGGAGCTGTTTTTT.

V usage is TRBV28 and J usage is TRBJ2-7; D unresolved. Germline CDR1 and CDR2: MDHEN and SYDVKM. V was shortened by 2 bases and J by 6 bases, with 14 bases between the two germline ends. This CDR3 is built from 14 residues. The DNA for the CDR3 is TGTGCCAGCAGTTTACTGGCAGGACGAGCCGAGCAGTACTTC. It translates to CASSLLAGRAEQYF.

This clone is a singleton in its sample. The V and J genes are TRBV27 and TRBJ2-2; D remains ambiguous. The ends were cut back, 4 bases at V and 7 bases at J, with 4 bases in the middle. The CDR3 covers 11 residues. Germline V gene sequence: CDR1 MNHEY, CDR2 SMNVEV (reference sequence). The CDR3 DNA reads as TGTGCCAGCAGTTCTAACGGGGAGCTGTTTTTT. Protein: CASSSNGELFF.

The chain uses TRBV6-1 and TRBJ2-1; 10 bases align to TRBD2. The V and J ends lost 9 bases and 4 bases, in that order; junction bases with no gene match: 6. Per germline, CDR1 MNHNS and CDR2 SASEGT. The CDR3 extends over 14 amino acids. The CDR3 sequence: CASTSGGVYNEQFF. CDR3 nucleotide sequence: TGTGCCAGTACCAGCGGGGGGGTTTACAATGAGCAGTTCTTC.

The V and J genes are TRBV6-1 and TRBJ2-3; D possibly matches TRBD1 or TRBD2 (5 bases each). CDR1 is MNHNS and CDR2 is SASEGT in the germline V gene. Trimming left V 3 bases short and J 5 bases short, with 12 bases between. There are 14 residues in the CDR3. This CDR3 reads CASSDLIGGDTQYF. The CDR3 DNA sequence: TGTGCCAGCAGTGATTTAATTGGGGGAGATACGCAGTATTTT.

The chain couples TRBV5-1 to TRBJ1-3, with a weak D call TRBD1 (5 bases). The CDR3 runs to 15 residues. Trimming left V 4 bases short and J 3 bases short, with 14 bases between. Germline CDR1 is SGHRS and CDR2 is YFSETQ. CDR3 sequence reads: CASSALAGSGNTIYF. The CDR3 DNA sequence: TGCGCCAGCAGCGCCTTAGCAGGGAGTGGAAACACCATATATTTT.

The CDR3 DNA is TGTGCCAGCAGCCCCGCCTGGGACAGAAGCACAGATACGCAGTATTTT. Its translation is CASSPAWDRSTDTQYF. The chain is built from TRBV11-1 and TRBJ2-3; 7 bases align to TRBD1. V shed 5 bases, J shed 0 bases, and the junction held 8 bases outside the gene matches. Germline CDR1 is SGHAT and CDR2 is FQDESV (reference sequence). The CDR3 spans 16 residues.

This clone was counted only a few times. This chain connects TRBV4-2 to TRBJ1-1; D is unclear. The V gene lost 0 bases and the J gene lost 1 base, with 6 bases spanning the gap. The length of the CDR3 is 14 residues. Germline values: CDR1 LGHNA, CDR2 YNFKEQ. The CDR3 is CASSQDIENTEAFF. The CDR3 DNA reads TGTGCCAGCAGCCAAGATATCGAGAACACTGAAGCTTTCTTT.

This clone was counted once. V usage is TRBV11-3 and J usage is TRBJ2-5, with D unresolved. The CDR3 loop spans 13 amino acids. V was pared by 5 bases and J by 3 bases, with 10 bases between. Germline V gene lookup returns CDR1 SGHNT and CDR2 YENEEA. The CDR3 DNA sequence: TGTGCCAGCAGCCTGCAGTCCGAAGAGACCCAGTACTTC. This sequence encodes CASSLQSEETQYF.

The chain has TRBV14 and TRBJ2-5; 7 nucleotides align to TRBD1. Germline values: CDR1 SGHDN, CDR2 FVKESK. This CDR3 comprises 14 residues. The V gene end was trimmed by 6 bases and the J gene end by 7 bases; junction bases not matched to a gene: 11. The CDR3 region has the DNA TGTGCCAGCAGACGGACAGGCGCGGGTGGGACCCAGTACTTC. Translating it yields CASRRTGAGGTQYF.

The chain uses TRBV5-1 and TRBJ2-1, with 10 bases identical to TRBD2. Trimming took 4 bases from V and 5 from J; bases not matched to a gene: 0. There are 13 residues in the CDR3. Germline lookup yields CDR1 SGHRS and CDR2 YFSETQ. In DNA form, the CDR3 reads TGCGCCAGCAGCACTAGCGGGGACAATGAGCAGTTCTTC. This sequence encodes CASSTSGDNEQFF.

This clone was found a few times. V gene TRBV19 combines with J gene TRBJ1-1; no definite D call. This CDR3 comprises 14 residues. V was clipped by 3 bases and J by 3 bases, with 11 bases between them. Germline lookup yields CDR1 LNHDA and CDR2 SQIVND (reference sequence). The CDR3, as DNA: TGTGCCAGTAGTATCGCTAACACCTACACTGAAGCTTTCTTT. As protein: CASSIANTYTEAFF.

CDR3 in DNA: TGTGCCAGTAGTAGACGGTTGAGCTCCTATAATTCACCCCTCCACTTT. This codes for CASSRRLSSYNSPLHF. J is TRBJ1-6 and V is TRBV19; D is undetermined. Trimming removed 4 bases from V and 0 bases from J, with 10 bases in between. Germline CDR1 and CDR2: LNHDA and SQIVND (reference sequence). The CDR3 length is 16 residues.

The rearrangement joins TRBV5-6 to TRBJ1-3; TRBD1 is a possible D gene (6 bases). The ends were cut back, 4 bases at V and 9 bases at J, with 17 bases in the middle. CDR3 length: 14 residues. Germline CDR1 reads SGHDT; CDR2 reads YYEEEE. Here the CDR3 DNA reads TGTGCCAGCAGCCGGAAGAGGGGAGGGGGCACCATATATTTT. Residues: CASSRKRGGGTIYF.

The rearrangement uses TRBV10-2 and TRBJ2-1, with 9 bases fitting TRBD1. The V segment lost 2 bases and the J segment 4 bases; nucleotides outside the gene matches: 6. CDR3 length: 16 residues. The germline gives CDR1 WSHSY, CDR2 SAAADI. CDR3 sequence reads: CASSEPDRGLYNEQFF. The CDR3 bases are TGCGCCAGCAGTGAGCCGGACAGGGGCCTTTACAATGAGCAGTTCTTC.

V usage is TRBV4-1 and J usage is TRBJ1-2; D not resolved. Germline-derived CDR1 and CDR2 are MGHRA and YSYEKL. CDR3 length: 12 amino acids. Trimming took 7 bases from V and 1 from J, leaving 7 bases between them. In nucleotides, the CDR3 is TGCGCCAGCAAAGGATTTAACTATGGCTACACCTTC. Its translation is CASKGFNYGYTF.

The chain carries TRBV25-1 and TRBJ2-6, with D possibly TRBD2 on 5 matching bases. CDR1 and CDR2 from the germline V gene are MGHDK and SYGVNS. V lost 6 bases, J lost 0 bases, and 9 bases lay in between. The CDR3 is 15 amino acids. In DNA form, the CDR3 reads TGTGCCAGCAGCCACACTAGCTCTGGGGCCAACGTCCTGACTTTC. This sequence encodes CASSHTSSGANVLTF. The variable domain in full, completed from reference TRBV25-1 and TRBJ2-6, reads EADIYQTPRYLVIGTGKKITLECSQTMGHDKMYWYQQDPGMELHLIHYSYGVNSTEKGDLSSESTVSRIRTEHFPLTLESARPSHTSQYLCASSHTSSGANVLTFGAGSRLTVL.